Included here is one T cell receptor (beta chain) sequence, with context. Original data processing: Amplifying reference gene primers gave estimates of nucleated cell counts. The data were produced by immunoSEQ multiplex PCR, yet TCRdb's version contains in-frame clones alone and is incomplete. Clonal size and the V and J genes are those of that table, whereas D and trimming came from the DNA. Counted here are about 82,000 clones, 78% occurring once; the ten biggest clones make up around 34%. The sample is drawn from a study of blood T cell repertoires in COVID-19. Study-wide context: Samples taken during acute and convalescent COVID-19 were collected in the United States, Italy and Spain. T cells, B-cell-depleted T cells, or PBMCs provided the cDNA or gDNA that served as material.

Seattle patients were enrolled while actively infected and followed longitudinally. This clonotype originated in a man aged 55-75 years with COVID-19, enrolled during active disease. The sample comprised peripheral blood.

The chain's CDR3 is CASSLGQGTTNEKLFF. In DNA form, the CDR3 reads TGCGCCAGCAGCTTGGGGCAGGGGACAACTAATGAAAAACTGTTTTTT. V gene TRBV5-1 combines with J gene TRBJ1-4; D may be TRBD1 (6 bases). The V gene lost 0 bases and the J gene lost 0 bases, with 9 bases spanning the gap. CDR1 is SGHRS and CDR2 is YFSETQ in the germline V gene. The CDR3 runs to 16 residues.